This TCR beta chain comes out of a study of T-cell reconstitution after alpha-beta-depleted transplantation in children. The study's findings and limits: Expanded graft clones numbering several hundred reportedly gave rise to alpha-beta T cells about two months after transplant.

The TCRbeta library was prepared with unique molecular identifiers. TCRdb recomputed calls from the PCR reads with MiXCR, one row per CDR3 protein. The sample yields 700,000 to 950,000 distinct CDR3 sequences, under 20% seen once. Comment on this clonotype: Its antigen is undetermined.

The V gene lost 11 bases and the J gene lost 4 bases, with 11 bases spanning the gap. Germline V gene sequence: CDR1 ENHRY, CDR2 SYGVKD. The CDR3 runs 11 residues. This TCR derives from a male patient younger than 18 who had a stem cell transplant for acute lymphoblastic leukemia, so the T cells may come from the graft donor. This chain uses TRBV10-3 with TRBJ1-1, with a possible D match to TRBD1 (5 bases). The source was PBMCs, mostly from graft donor cells, collected 360 days after TCRalphabeta/CD19-depleted stem cell transplant. DNA of the CDR3: TGTGCCGCGAGAGGGGCCACTGAAGCTTTCTTT. Protein product: CAARGATEAFF.